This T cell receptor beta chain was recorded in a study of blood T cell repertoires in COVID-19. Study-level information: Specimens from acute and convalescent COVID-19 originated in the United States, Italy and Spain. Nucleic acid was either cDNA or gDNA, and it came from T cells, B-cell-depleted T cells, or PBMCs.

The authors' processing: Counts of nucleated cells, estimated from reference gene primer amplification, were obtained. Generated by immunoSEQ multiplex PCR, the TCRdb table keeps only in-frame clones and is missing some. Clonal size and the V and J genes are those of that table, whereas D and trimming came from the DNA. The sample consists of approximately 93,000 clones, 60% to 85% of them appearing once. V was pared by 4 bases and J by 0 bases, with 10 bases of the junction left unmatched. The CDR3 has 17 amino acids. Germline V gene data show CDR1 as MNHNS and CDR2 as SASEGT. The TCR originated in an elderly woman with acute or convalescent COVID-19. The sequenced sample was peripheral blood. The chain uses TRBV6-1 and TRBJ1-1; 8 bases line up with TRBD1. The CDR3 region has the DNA TGTGCCAGCAGTGGTCCAGGGGGCGCAATGGTGAACACTGAAGCTTTCTTT. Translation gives CASSGPGGAMVNTEAFF.